One and the same sample provided the 23 T cell receptor beta chains below, sequenced in a study of blood T cell repertoires in COVID-19. Clones were sequenced by immunoSEQ multiplex PCR, and TCRdb holds only the in-frame ones, with some missing. The sample contains 150,000 to 200,000 clones, roughly 87% of which appear only once. Source material: peripheral blood. The source of these receptors is a man between 18 and 35 years old who had recovered from COVID-19.

The chain uses TRBV7-2 and TRBJ2-3, with D tentatively TRBD1 (6 bases). V shed 4 bases and J shed 1 base, with 15 bases lying between them. This CDR3 comprises 16 residues. Per the germline V gene, CDR1 is SGHTA and CDR2 is FQGNSA. The CDR3 bases are TGTGCCAGCAGCTCGCCACAGGGTTCCGGCACAGATACGCAGTATTTT. Amino acids: CASSSPQGSGTDTQYF.

This clone appeared a single time. This sequence joins TRBV7-2 and TRBJ2-1; the D is unclear. The V end was cut by 4 bases, the J end by 6 bases, with 16 bases between. Germline assignment: CDR1 SGHTA and CDR2 FQGNSA. The CDR3 totals 15 residues. CDR3 residues: CASSYMVATGNEQFF. The CDR3 DNA sequence: TGTGCCAGCAGCTACATGGTCGCTACGGGCAATGAGCAGTTCTTC.

The genes are TRBV19 and TRBJ1-6; 7 bases match TRBD1. The CDR3 is 16 amino acids. CDR1 and CDR2 (germline): LNHDA, SQIVND (reference sequence). V lost 5 bases and J lost 2; bases outside the gene matches: 6. Here the CDR3 reads CASSPGDRAYNSPLHF. Written as DNA, the CDR3 is TGTGCCAGTAGTCCGGGCGACAGGGCCTATAATTCACCCCTCCACTTT.

V gene TRBV12-3 or TRBV12-4 combines with J gene TRBJ2-5; 9 nucleotides line up with TRBD1. This CDR3 is 13 amino acids long. V was clipped by 5 bases and J by 4 bases; unmatched bases: 2. The CDR3 DNA reads as TGTGCCAGCAGTCCGACAGGGGGAGAGACCCAGTACTTC. Protein: CASSPTGGETQYF.

The CDR3, as DNA: TGCAGCGTTGAGGTCAGGGGGCGTACATATGAGCAGTTCTTC. It is translated as CSVEVRGRTYEQFF. The chain joins TRBV29-1 to TRBJ2-1, with TRBD1 matching over 8 bases. CDR1 is SQVTM and CDR2 is ANQGSEA in the germline V gene. The CDR3 covers 14 residues. Unmatched junction bases numbered 9, after V lost 3 bases and J lost 8 bases.

The chain joins TRBV6-2 or TRBV6-3 to TRBJ2-1, with 10 bases matching TRBD2. The CDR3 spans 14 residues. V lost 6 bases and J lost 7; bases outside the gene matches: 6. Germline values: CDR1 MNHEY, CDR2 SVGEGT. CDR3 sequence: CASSLAGVWNEQFF. DNA for the CDR3: TGTGCCAGCAGCCTAGCGGGAGTTTGGAATGAGCAGTTCTTC.

This sequence joins TRBV19 and TRBJ2-2; maybe TRBD2 (6 bases). Looked up from germline, CDR1 is LNHDA and CDR2 is SQIVND (reference sequence). There are 16 residues in the CDR3. Trimming took off 4 bases at V and 7 bases at J, with 19 bases between the two ends. The CDR3, as DNA: TGTGCCAGTAGTAGAGGGTCCGGGGGATGGGGCGGGGAGCTGTTTTTT. It translates to CASSRGSGGWGGELFF.

The gene calls are TRBV6-4 and TRBJ2-1; 8 bases are a match to TRBD2. CDR3 length: 14 residues. CDR1 and CDR2 (germline): MRHNA, SNTAGT. Unmatched junction bases numbered 4, after V lost 7 bases and J lost 2 bases. The CDR3 DNA is TGTGCCAGCATAGCGGGACGCCCCTACAATGAGCAGTTCTTC. This encodes CASIAGRPYNEQFF.

The chain is built from TRBV7-3 and TRBJ2-7; 7 bases fit TRBD2. The CDR3 totals 13 residues. Germline CDR1 and CDR2: SGHTA and FQGTGA. V lost 3 bases and J lost 6; bases outside the gene matches: 5. CDR3 residues: CASSLQRGGEQYF. The DNA for the CDR3 is TGTGCCAGCAGCTTGCAGCGGGGAGGCGAGCAGTACTTC.

V gene TRBV5-4 combines with J gene TRBJ1-4, with D uncertain. CDR1 and CDR2 (germline): SGHNT, YYREEE (reference sequence). The CDR3 loop spans 15 amino acids. V was pared by 4 bases and J by 4 bases, with 14 bases between. This CDR3 reads CASSAGIRNNEKLFF. In nucleotides, the CDR3 is TGTGCCAGCAGCGCCGGGATCAGGAATAATGAAAAACTGTTTTTT.

The V and J genes are TRBV7-2 and TRBJ2-2; D is perhaps TRBD2 (6 bases). The germline CDR1 and CDR2 sequences are SGHTA and FQGNSA. Trimming left V 4 bases short and J 0 bases short, with 12 bases between. The CDR3 has 16 residues. The CDR3 bases are TGTGCCAGCAGCTCCCAGGGACTGGCGAACACCGGGGAGCTGTTTTTT. Translated, it gives CASSSQGLANTGELFF.

V and J are TRBV6-8 and TRBJ2-1; 9 bases are a match to TRBD1. J lost 5 bases, V lost 6 bases, and 14 bases had no gene match. This CDR3 region has 17 residues. Germline V gene data show CDR1 as MNHGY and CDR2 as SAAAGT. The CDR3 DNA sequence: TGTGCCAGCAGCCACCATAGGGACAGGGTGGGGAACAATGAGCAGTTCTTC. It codes for CASSHHRDRVGNNEQFF.

V is TRBV5-4 and J is TRBJ2-1, with a weak D call TRBD2 (5 bases). Germline assignment: CDR1 SGHNT and CDR2 YYREEE (reference sequence). The V and J ends lost 0 bases and 6 bases respectively, with 13 bases between them. The CDR3 runs to 15 residues. The CDR3 protein is CASSLEVSRANEQFF. The DNA for the CDR3 is TGTGCCAGCAGCTTGGAGGTCTCGCGGGCCAATGAGCAGTTCTTC.

This clone was picked up a small number of times. The chain carries TRBV23-1 and TRBJ2-7; D call uncertain. TRBV23-1 is classed as an ORF, of uncertain function. CDR3 length: 16 amino acids. The germline V and J ends were trimmed by 3 bases and 2 bases, with 17 bases remaining between them. The CDR3 here is CASSQVPESLPYEQYF. CDR3 sequence (DNA): TGCGCCAGCAGTCAGGTCCCGGAGAGTTTACCCTACGAGCAGTACTTC.

This chain's CDR3 is CASSESRGGEQYF. CDR3 DNA: TGCGCCAGCAGTGAGTCTCGGGGGGGGGAGCAGTACTTC. The chain carries TRBV10-1 and TRBJ2-7, with 8 bases lining up with TRBD2. V lost 0 bases, J lost 7 bases, and 2 bases stayed unmatched. The length of the CDR3 is 13 residues. The V gene's germline CDR1 is WNHNN and CDR2 SYGVQD (reference sequence).

The CDR3 region has the DNA TGTGCCAGTTTTTCCGCTGAAGCTTTCTTT. Residues: CASFSAEAFF. The genes are TRBV19 and TRBJ1-1; the D is unclear. Trimming cost V 8 bases and J 6 bases, with 7 bases left between them. CDR3 length: 10 amino acids. Looked up from germline, CDR1 is LNHDA and CDR2 is SQIVND (reference sequence). Drawing the rest from reference TRBV19 and TRBJ1-1, the complete variable domain is DGGITQSPKYLFRKEGQNVTLSCEQNLNHDAMYWYRQDPGQGLRLIYYSQIVNDFQKGDIAEGYSVSREKKESFPLTVTSAQKNPTAFYLCASFSAEAFFGQGTRLTVV.

The chain is built from TRBV11-1 and TRBJ2-1; D is undetermined. The CDR3 loop spans 13 amino acids. Germline lookup yields CDR1 SGHAT and CDR2 FQDESV (reference sequence). V was trimmed by 2 bases and J by 2 bases, leaving 4 bases between them. In nucleotides, the CDR3 is TGTGCCAGCAGCTTATCAGCCTACAATGAGCAGTTCTTC. This gives the protein CASSLSAYNEQFF.

V gene TRBV12-3 or TRBV12-4 combines with J gene TRBJ2-2, with a possible D match to TRBD1 (6 bases). The CDR3 runs 13 residues. Trimming shortened V by 5 bases and J by 7 bases, and 11 bases separated the two germline ends. The chain's CDR3 is CASSAQGIGELFF. The CDR3 nucleotides are TGTGCCAGCAGTGCCCAGGGGATCGGGGAGCTGTTTTTT.

V gene TRBV6-5 combines with J gene TRBJ2-3; D perhaps matches TRBD2 (6 bases). The germline V and J ends were trimmed by 6 bases and 5 bases, with 15 bases remaining between them. The CDR3 is 14 residues long. Germline lookup yields CDR1 MNHEY and CDR2 SVGAGI. As DNA, the CDR3 is TGTGCCAGCAGCCTAGGACTAAGCGGAGATACGCAGTATTTT. This sequence encodes CASSLGLSGDTQYF.

The chain joins TRBV3-1 (or the pseudogene TRBV3-2) to TRBJ2-7; 7 nucleotides align to TRBD2. Germline loops: CDR1 LGHDT, CDR2 YNNKEL (reference sequence). V lost 4 bases and J lost 6; bases outside the gene matches: 6. The CDR3 spans 13 residues. CDR3 amino acids: CASSPRGGREQYF. The DNA of the CDR3 is TGTGCCAGCAGCCCTCGGGGAGGGCGCGAGCAGTACTTC.

This chain links TRBV6-4 with TRBJ2-1; 7 bases are a match to TRBD1. V dropped 3 bases and J dropped 4; count of bases not matched to a gene: 9. The CDR3 extends over 16 amino acids. CDR1 is MRHNA and CDR2 is SNTAGT in the germline V gene. The CDR3 bases are TGTGCCAGCAGTGAAGAGGGGGCTGTGGGGTACAATGAGCAGTTCTTC. Translated: CASSEEGAVGYNEQFF.

The chain combines TRBV7-6 with TRBJ2-3; weak D call: TRBD2 (5 bases). This CDR3 region has 16 residues. V shed 1 base and J shed 1 base, with 12 bases lying between them. Germline V gene sequence: CDR1 SGHVS, CDR2 FNYEAQ. The DNA for the CDR3 is TGTGCCAGCAGCTTAGGAGGGAGTCGGGGCACAGATACGCAGTATTTT. This gives the protein CASSLGGSRGTDTQYF.

This clone was found once. J is TRBJ2-7 and V is TRBV7-2, with TRBD1 identical over 7 bases. Per germline, CDR1 SGHTA and CDR2 FQGNSA. The length of the CDR3 is 16 residues. Trimming removed 3 bases from V and 1 base from J; junction bases left unmatched: 9. CDR3 region: CASSFPPGGRSYEQYF. The CDR3 nucleotides are TGTGCCAGCAGCTTCCCCCCAGGGGGACGGTCCTACGAGCAGTACTTC.